Listed below are T cell receptor beta chains from one sample, sequenced in a study of T cells in Graves' hyperthyroidism and ophthalmopathy. TCRdb analysed the multiplex PCR reads with MiXCR anew, one entry per CDR3 protein. The top ten hold about 49% of the sample, which has 490,000 or so distinct CDR3 sequences, 22% seen once. The specimen sequenced was blood. Receptors were obtained from a woman between 65 and 79 years old with Graves' ophthalmopathy. The conserved cysteine and the conserved F or W are not part of the CDR3 here. Each record gives: V gene, J gene, D gene, CDR3 length, clone size, CDR3 protein. D genes are given only for firm matches. Clone size, where shown, is once, few, many, or a class for clones that have expanded.

V gene: TRBV5-6; J gene: TRBJ2-7; D gene: TRBD2; CDR3 length: 12; clone size: many; CDR3 protein: ASSRLAGSYEQY
V gene: TRBV6-2/TRBV6-3; J gene: TRBJ1-2; D gene: NA; CDR3 length: 11; clone size: once; CDR3 protein: ASSREPNYGYT
V gene: TRBV6-1; J gene: TRBJ2-7; D gene: TRBD2; CDR3 length: 14; clone size: NA; CDR3 protein: ASSRGLLAGGPEQY
V gene: TRBV12-3/TRBV12-4; J gene: TRBJ2-2; D gene: TRBD2; CDR3 length: 14; clone size: many; CDR3 protein: ASSLRTSGRTGELF
V gene: TRBV3-1; J gene: TRBJ1-1; D gene: NA; CDR3 length: 14; clone size: few; CDR3 protein: ASRPTGTTAGKEAF
V gene: TRBV7-2; J gene: TRBJ1-1; D gene: NA; CDR3 length: 12; clone size: many; CDR3 protein: ASNHGRQNTEAF
V gene: TRBV13; J gene: TRBJ2-1; D gene: NA; CDR3 length: 14; clone size: NA; CDR3 protein: ASSPFSGVLLGEQF
V gene: TRBV12-3/TRBV12-4; J gene: TRBJ2-1; D gene: TRBD2; CDR3 length: 12; clone size: NA; CDR3 protein: ASSNSGRAGEQF
V gene: TRBV28; J gene: TRBJ2-5; D gene: TRBD1; CDR3 length: 14; clone size: many; CDR3 protein: ASSLHSGTAQETQY
V gene: TRBV11-1; J gene: TRBJ1-1; D gene: NA; CDR3 length: 10; clone size: many; CDR3 protein: ASSLRAGEAF
V gene: TRBV12-5; J gene: TRBJ1-2; D gene: NA; CDR3 length: 16; clone size: few; CDR3 protein: ASGLVGNKDGSRYGYT
V gene: TRBV12-3/TRBV12-4; J gene: TRBJ2-1; D gene: TRBD2; CDR3 length: 13; clone size: many; CDR3 protein: ASSSSGSAYNEQF
V gene: TRBV4-2; J gene: TRBJ2-1; D gene: NA; CDR3 length: 13; clone size: few; CDR3 protein: ASSQGRSSYNEQF
V gene: TRBV5-6; J gene: TRBJ2-2; D gene: TRBD2; CDR3 length: 13; clone size: few; CDR3 protein: ASRASGSWAGELF
V gene: TRBV6-1; J gene: TRBJ2-1; D gene: NA; CDR3 length: 18; clone size: many; CDR3 protein: ASSFFPAPSAHFVGNEQF
V gene: TRBV7-2; J gene: TRBJ2-2; D gene: TRBD1; CDR3 length: 18; clone size: many; CDR3 protein: ASSYPPRPGTGSNTGELF
V gene: TRBV5-4; J gene: TRBJ2-3; D gene: NA; CDR3 length: 13; clone size: NA; CDR3 protein: ASSLSGWGTDTQY
V gene: TRBV10-3; J gene: TRBJ1-2; D gene: NA; CDR3 length: 11; clone size: few; CDR3 protein: AISDHPNYGYT
V gene: TRBV9; J gene: TRBJ2-2; D gene: NA; CDR3 length: 14; clone size: once; CDR3 protein: ASSPRGQTNTGELF
V gene: TRBV13; J gene: TRBJ1-1; D gene: NA; CDR3 length: 14; clone size: NA; CDR3 protein: ASSLGIGGETVGAF
V gene: TRBV11-2; J gene: TRBJ1-1; D gene: NA; CDR3 length: 12; clone size: many; CDR3 protein: ASSAGRLNTEAF
V gene: TRBV12-3/TRBV12-4; J gene: TRBJ2-2; D gene: NA; CDR3 length: 12; clone size: few; CDR3 protein: ASSLGTHPGELF
V gene: TRBV4-3; J gene: TRBJ2-2; D gene: TRBD2; CDR3 length: 14; clone size: few; CDR3 protein: ASSQGTSGNTGELF
V gene: TRBV5-8; J gene: TRBJ1-1; D gene: NA; CDR3 length: 12; clone size: NA; CDR3 protein: ASSLSGKRTEAF